Given below is one TCR beta chain in context. The CDR3 loop spans 17 amino acids. Measured with immunoSEQ multiplex PCR; TCRdb has only the in-frame clones, and not every one. Found here are some 90,000 clones, approximately 86% of them singletons; the top ten hold more than 1%. The data are from a study of blood T cell repertoires in COVID-19. Study-wide background: There were acute and convalescent COVID-19 samples, and they came from the United States, Italy and Spain.

The chain recombines TRBV7-5 with TRBJ1-1; the DNA was not compared with TRBD1, the D call given in the table. TRBV7-5 constitutes a pseudogene. The sequencing input was peripheral blood. The sequence was collected from an elderly man with active or convalescent COVID-19. The CDR3 region has the DNA TGTGCCAGAAGCTTAAGGGGGACGGGACCCGAGAACACTGAAGCTTTCTTT. This sequence encodes CARSLRGTGPENTEAFF.